This TCR beta chain appears in the sequencing data of a study of technical replicates of blood from several donors. The protocol was immunoSEQ multiplex PCR, while the TCRdb copy is restricted to in-frame clones and leaves out a portion. The repertoire holds 45,000 to 65,000 clones, with over 90% as singletons. From germline, CDR1 is SGHVS and CDR2 FQNEAQ. The CDR3 totals 14 residues. V gave up 1 base and J gave up 5 bases, with 9 bases separating them. Sequenced: PBMCs. The TCR was taken from a human donor in good health. Some clones in this sample may be carry-over from other donors' samples. The gene calls are TRBV7-8 and TRBJ2-1; D is perhaps TRBD1 (5 bases). In DNA, the CDR3 is TGTGCCAGCAGCTTAGATCGACAGAACAATGAGCAGTTCTTC. It codes for CASSLDRQNNEQFF.